The next 4 T cell receptor beta chains were all read from a single sample in a study of regulatory T cells in long-lasting Graves disease. Noted time point: newly diagnosed GD, antithyroid drugs for less than 3 months. Extracted PBMC RNA gave rise to the TCR library. Sequencing libraries for TCR beta were prepared with iRepertoire HTBI primers and Arm-PCR of CDR3 regions. TCRdb reprocessed the multiplex PCR reads with MiXCR, giving one entry per CDR3 protein. The profile shows around 500,000 distinct CDR3 sequences, about 16% of them singletons. These data are also associated with another study on T cells in Graves' hyperthyroidism and ophthalmopathy.

The specimen was peripheral blood mononuclear cells (PBMCs), collected at new diagnosis, from a patient treated with antithyroid drugs. All receptors come from a woman aged 40-60 years with Graves disease.

The V gene is TRBV19, the J gene TRBJ1-2, with D perhaps TRBD1 (6 bases). The CDR3 is 13 residues long. Germline V gene lookup returns CDR1 LNHDA and CDR2 SQIVND (reference sequence). Deletions cut 5 bases from V and 7 bases from J, with 14 bases between. As DNA, the CDR3 is TGTGCCAGTAGTTCCGGGGGGGCTCGTGGCTACACCTTC. It translates to CASSSGGARGYTF.

V and J are TRBV6-5 and TRBJ1-1; TRBD1 is a possible D gene (6 bases). The V end was cut by 2 bases, the J end by 5 bases, with 21 bases between. This CDR3 is 17 amino acids long. Per the germline V gene, CDR1 is MNHEY and CDR2 is SVGAGI. The CDR3 region is CASSYNQGMQFQTEAFF. For the CDR3, the DNA is TGTGCCAGCAGTTACAATCAGGGGATGCAGTTCCAGACTGAAGCTTTCTTT.

The genes are TRBV29-1 and TRBJ2-7; a possible D gene is TRBD1 (6 bases). The CDR3 covers 11 residues. CDR1 is SQVTM and CDR2 is ANQGSEA in the germline V gene. The V and J ends lost 7 bases and 6 bases respectively, with 13 bases between them. This chain's CDR3 is CSGTRGGEQYF. CDR3 coding DNA: TGCAGCGGTACGAGAGGGGGCGAGCAGTACTTC.

Ten or more counts support this clonotype. The chain employs TRBV7-3 and TRBJ2-1; 8 bases map to TRBD2. This CDR3 is built from 12 residues. In germline, CDR1 is SGHTA, CDR2 FQGTGA. The V segment lost 9 bases and the J segment 9 bases; nucleotides outside the gene matches: 7. CDR3 sequence reads: CASSSGVGEQFF. The DNA of the CDR3 is TGTGCCAGTAGTAGCGGGGTAGGTGAGCAGTTCTTC. Looking up the rest from reference TRBV7-3 and TRBJ2-1 gives the full variable domain: GAGVSQTPSNKVTEKGKYVELRCDPISGHTALYWYRQSLGQGPEFLIYFQGTGAADDSGLPNDRFFAVRPEGSVSTLKIQRTERGDSAVYLCASSSGVGEQFFGPGTRLTVL.